A single sample is the source of the 23 T cell receptor beta chains below, sequenced in a study of blood T cell repertoires in COVID-19. Sequenced by immunoSEQ multiplex PCR; TCRdb stores in-frame clones only, minus some. The sample includes approximately 180,000 clones, roughly nine tenths of them seen just once. The sequenced material came from PBMCs or T cells enriched from blood (not recorded which). The receptors shown here come from a woman in her forties with acute COVID-19.

V and J are TRBV6-5 and TRBJ1-4; 8 positions agree with TRBD1. CDR3 size: 14 residues. The junction had 12 bases not matched to a gene; V was cut back by 5 bases and J by 13 bases. Germline V gene sequence: CDR1 MNHEY, CDR2 SVGAGI. CDR3 nucleotides: TGTGCCAGCAGTCTACCCGGGACAGGTGTTACACTGTTTTTT. Translating it yields CASSLPGTGVTLFF.

This clone was seen just once. This chain uses TRBV4-2 with TRBJ2-1; maybe TRBD2 (6 bases). The germline V gene encodes CDR1 LGHNA and CDR2 YNFKEQ. There are 17 residues in the CDR3. With 0 bases removed from V and 5 bases from J, the gap between germline ends came to 17 bases. DNA for the CDR3: TGTGCCAGCAGCCAAGATCTAGGGAGGCTGATCGACAATGAGCAGTTCTTC. Protein product: CASSQDLGRLIDNEQFF.

V usage is TRBV11-3 and J usage is TRBJ2-5, with TRBD2 matching 7 bases. CDR3 length: 15 residues. The V gene end was trimmed by 2 bases and the J gene end by 8 bases; junction bases not matched to a gene: 11. The germline CDR1 and CDR2 sequences are SGHNT and YENEEA. The CDR3 sequence is CASSLNGLAEGTQYF. CDR3 bases: TGTGCCAGCAGCTTAAATGGCCTAGCGGAGGGAACCCAGTACTTC. Filled out from reference TRBV11-3 and TRBJ2-5, the complete variable domain reads EAGVVQSPRYKIIEKKQPVAFWCNPISGHNTLYWYLQNLGQGPELLIRYENEEAVDDSQLPKDRFSAERLKGVDSTLKIQPAELGDSAVYLCASSLNGLAEGTQYFGPGTRLLVL.

This clone was observed once. This rearrangement joins TRBV2 to TRBJ1-5, with TRBD1 matching 11 bases. The CDR3 runs to 14 residues. V gave up 6 bases and J gave up 5 bases; unmatched junction bases: 3. The germline V gene has CDR1 SNHLY and CDR2 FYNNEI. CDR3 loop: CASSRTGGYQPQHF. DNA for the CDR3: TGTGCCAGCAGCCGGACAGGGGGCTATCAGCCCCAGCATTTT.

This sequence joins TRBV5-1 and TRBJ2-3, with 15 bases identical to TRBD2. Germline-derived CDR1 and CDR2 are SGHRS and YFSETQ. CDR3 length: 16 amino acids. V trimming: 4 bases; J trimming: 5 bases; junction bases outside the gene matches: 5. Here the CDR3 DNA reads TGCGCCAGCAGCCCTGGACTAGCGGGGGGGTTAGATACGCAGTATTTT. This gives the protein CASSPGLAGGLDTQYF.

V usage is TRBV19 and J usage is TRBJ1-1; D is undetermined. The germline V gene encodes CDR1 LNHDA and CDR2 SQIVND (reference sequence). The CDR3 spans 13 residues. Trimming cost V 5 bases and J 3 bases, with 10 bases left between them. The CDR3 DNA reads as TGTGCCAGTAGTCAGGCAAGGCACACTGAAGCTTTCTTT. It encodes CASSQARHTEAFF.

The V and J genes are TRBV5-6 and TRBJ1-1; no clear D. The CDR3 spans 16 residues. V was pared by 4 bases and J by 0 bases, with 16 bases between. CDR1 is SGHDT, CDR2 YYEEEE, per germline. This CDR3 is CASSETTTLMNTEAFF. Written as DNA, the CDR3 is TGTGCCAGCAGCGAAACAACAACGCTTATGAACACTGAAGCTTTCTTT.

This clone occurred a few times. V usage is TRBV7-2 and J usage is TRBJ2-2; D might be TRBD2 (6 bases). This CDR3 has 15 amino acids. Germline V gene data show CDR1 as SGHTA and CDR2 as FQGNSA. V shed 2 bases and J shed 1 base, with 8 bases lying between them. The CDR3 DNA is TGTGCCAGCAGCTTATTCGGGAGGAACACCGGGGAGCTGTTTTTT. Translated, it gives CASSLFGRNTGELFF.

The J gene is TRBJ1-4, the V gene TRBV2; 8 bases agree with TRBD1. Germline CDR1 reads SNHLY; CDR2 reads FYNNEI. The CDR3 contains 16 residues. The V gene end was trimmed by 4 bases and the J gene end by 6 bases; junction bases not matched to a gene: 10. The CDR3 DNA reads TGTGCCAGCAGTGGACCACAGGGGGAGGTAGATGAAAAACTGTTTTTT. It yields the protein CASSGPQGEVDEKLFF. Together with reference TRBV2 and TRBJ1-4, the CDR3 gives the full variable domain: EPEVTQTPSHQVTQMGQEVILRCVPISNHLYFYWYRQILGQKVEFLVSFYNNEISEKSEIFDDQFSVERPDGSNFTLKIRSTKLEDSAMYFCASSGPQGEVDEKLFFGSGTQLSVL.

The J gene is TRBJ2-7, the V gene TRBV6-1; D perhaps matches TRBD2 (7 bases). This CDR3 contains 16 residues. CDR1 is MNHNS, CDR2 SASEGT, per germline. The germline V and J ends were trimmed by 0 bases and 7 bases, with 19 bases remaining between them. As DNA, the CDR3 is TGTGCCAGCAGTGAAGCGCGGGGGACAACTCCGGGAGAGCAGTACTTC. It codes for CASSEARGTTPGEQYF.

V and J are TRBV10-2 and TRBJ1-3, with 9 positions matching TRBD1. There are 14 residues in the CDR3. Per the germline V gene, CDR1 is WSHSY and CDR2 is SAAADI. The junction had 8 bases not matched to a gene; V was cut back by 6 bases and J by 8 bases. This CDR3 is CASSQQGAADTIYF. DNA for the CDR3: TGCGCCAGCAGCCAACAGGGGGCGGCGGACACCATATATTTT.

V and J are TRBV6-6 and TRBJ2-7; TRBD2 aligns across 10 bases. Germline CDR1 and CDR2: MNHNY and SVGAGI (reference sequence). The CDR3 contains 17 residues. V was pared by 5 bases and J by 1 base, with 11 bases of the junction left unmatched. CDR3 DNA: TGTGCCAGCAGTCGCCCCTCCGGACTAGCGGAATCCTACGAGCAGTACTTC. Translating gives CASSRPSGLAESYEQYF.

V and J are TRBV7-6 and TRBJ2-1, with TRBD2 identical over 9 bases. Looked up from germline, CDR1 is SGHVS and CDR2 is FNYEAQ. The CDR3 runs to 18 residues. V lost 1 base, J lost 0 bases, and 7 bases stayed unmatched. CDR3 nucleotides: TGTGCCAGCAGCTTAGAAGCGGGAGGTCTGAGCTCCTACAATGAGCAGTTCTTC. Translating it yields CASSLEAGGLSSYNEQFF.

The chain recombines TRBV4-3 with TRBJ2-1; 7 bases are shared with TRBD2. Germline CDR1 reads LGHNA; CDR2 reads YSLEER. The length of the CDR3 is 18 residues. V shed 0 bases, J shed 3 bases, and the junction held 11 bases outside the gene matches. CDR3 coding DNA: TGCGCCAGCAGCCAAGATAGCGCTAGCGGACCTTTCTACAATGAGCAGTTCTTC. It yields the protein CASSQDSASGPFYNEQFF.

This chain joins TRBV28 and TRBJ2-3; 13 bases agree with TRBD2. V shed 3 bases, J shed 5 bases, and the junction held 2 bases outside the gene matches. CDR3 length: 15 amino acids. CDR1 MDHEN and CDR2 SYDVKM come from the germline V gene. This chain's CDR3 is CASSFRTSGRDTQYF. DNA for the CDR3: TGTGCCAGCAGTTTCCGGACTAGCGGGAGAGATACGCAGTATTTT.

Here the CDR3 DNA reads TGTGCCAGCAGCAAGGGACTAGCGGGGGGGCCGTACCAAGAGACCCAGTACTTC. Protein sequence: CASSKGLAGGPYQETQYF. This chain connects TRBV5-8 to TRBJ2-5; 16 nucleotides align to TRBD2. V lost 4 bases, J lost 0 bases, and 6 bases stayed unmatched. The CDR3 consists of 18 residues. Germline CDR1 is SGHTS and CDR2 is YDEGEE.

The chain carries TRBV13 and TRBJ2-1; D is ambiguous. The CDR3 length is 12 residues. In germline, CDR1 is PRHDT, CDR2 FYEKMQ (reference sequence). V dropped 0 bases and J dropped 7 bases, with 4 bases sitting between them. CDR3 in DNA: TGTGCCAGCAGCTTAGGGGAGAATGAGCAGTTCTTC. Translated, it gives CASSLGENEQFF.

V gene TRBV28 combines with J gene TRBJ1-4; D is possibly TRBD1 (5 bases). V lost 4 bases and J lost 2, with 14 bases in between. Germline CDR1 MDHEN, CDR2 SYDVKM. This CDR3 comprises 16 residues. CDR3 sequence (DNA): TGTGCCAGCAGTTACTTGGGGGGGGAGACTAATGAAAAACTGTTTTTT. Its protein is CASSYLGGETNEKLFF.

For this clone: The junction shows a germline mismatch at one end, possibly a read error. This chain connects TRBV7-2 to TRBJ2-7; 12 bases are a match to TRBD2. The germline V gene has CDR1 SGHTA and CDR2 FQGNSA. The CDR3 consists of 15 residues. The CDR3: CASSLAGGSSYEQYF. DNA of the CDR3: TGTGCCAGCAGCCTAGCGGGAGGGAGCTCCTACGAGCAGTACTTC.

The chain couples TRBV11-2 to TRBJ2-2; 8 bases line up with TRBD2. The CDR3 has 16 amino acids. J was trimmed by 1 base and V by 5 bases; bases with no gene match: 6. Looked up from germline, CDR1 is SGHAT and CDR2 is FQNNGV. The CDR3 sequence is CASSRSGALNTGELFF. The CDR3 DNA follows: TGTGCCAGCAGCCGTAGCGGGGCCTTGAACACCGGGGAGCTGTTTTTT.

The gene calls are TRBV18 and TRBJ2-7, with D perhaps matching TRBD2 (6 bases). The CDR3 is 13 residues long. The V end was cut by 6 bases, the J end by 4 bases, with 13 bases between. Germline V CDR1 and CDR2: KGHSH, LQKENI. In DNA form, the CDR3 reads TGTGCCAGCTCCGAGGGACTTCAATACGAGCAGTACTTC. Its protein product is CASSEGLQYEQYF.

This clone occurred once. The chain uses TRBV7-8 and TRBJ1-2; weak D call: TRBD1 (6 bases). The V gene's germline CDR1 is SGHVS and CDR2 FQNEAQ. CDR3 length: 14 residues. Trimming took off 5 bases at V and 3 bases at J, with 13 bases between the two ends. The CDR3 here is CASSPYRTDYGYTF. The CDR3 region has the DNA TGTGCCAGCAGCCCCTACCGGACAGACTATGGCTACACCTTC.

The J gene is TRBJ2-3, the V gene TRBV4-2; TRBD2 aligns across 11 bases. This CDR3 contains 16 residues. The trim removed 4 bases at V and 3 bases at J, leaving 6 bases unmatched. In germline, CDR1 is LGHNA, CDR2 YNFKEQ. The CDR3 loop reads CASSLRSGGVTDTQYF. The CDR3 coding sequence is TGTGCCAGCAGCCTTCGTAGCGGGGGGGTGACAGATACGCAGTATTTT.